A single T cell receptor (beta chain) is shown here with its context. This clone showed up just once. The target of this receptor is not known. One base away there is no much larger clone; base qualities are not given. The cohort was made up of 666 healthy bone marrow donors. At the time of sampling, every cohort member was nominally healthy, though immune exposures that went unrecorded were likely present. The donor was CMV seronegative and was included in the group of a few hundred seronegative cohort members. A peripheral blood sample was collected from each donor, and TCR beta sequencing was performed on peripheral blood mononuclear cells. Genomic DNA extraction from the blood cell samples was performed with the Qiagen DNeasy Blood Extraction Kit. These data belong to a study of cytomegalovirus exposure and HLA in healthy donors (dated by TCRdb to the late 2010s). About the study as a whole: An earlier analysis of some 600 of the donors reported about 280 Gb of sequence data and 117 million unique TCR beta sequences obtained from around 170 million T cells. Typing coverage differed by locus: A, B, C, DRB1 and DQB1 were typed in about 629-640 donors, DQA1 in 500 to 550, DPA1 in around 580, and DPB1 in about 450. HLA typing included class I and class II loci at four-digit resolution. An earlier analysis of some 600 of the donors applied high-throughput TCR beta sequencing to assess whether each TCR beta V gene segment acted as functional or pseudogenic. The later analysis used no new phenotypic data to find candidate immune exposures, relying instead on TCR beta sequences and their occurrence across donors. To predict cytomegalovirus infection status, the study combined high-throughput TCR immunosequencing, statistical association of individual TCRs with disease status, and machine learning. Among 300 to 500 genotyped donors of the cohort, an average of roughly 230,000 unique TCR beta nucleotide sequences was sequenced per donor, of which 15% to 20% were non-productive. An early release that covered 500 to 800 HLA-typed donors contained around 330 gigabases of sequencing data and tens of millions of unique TCR sequences. Using immunosequencing, the study profiled T cell repertoires from 640 or so subjects and related those repertoires to cytomegalovirus serostatus. Among the roughly 390 genotyped donors, about 83% belonged to the genetic ancestry cluster associated with self-reported Caucasian donors. Along with the approximately 600-subject first cohort, a separate validation cohort of approximately 110 different subjects was used. All discovery cohort repertoires had been generated on a single sequencing platform. The study aimed to test whether cataloging public T cell receptors could reveal signatures of past pathogen exposure. To study patterns of TCR occurrence, a later analysis re-analyzed previously published TCR beta repertoires from several hundred donors and added high-resolution HLA genotyping. Donor age, sex, ethnicity and CMV serostatus were compiled alongside the repertoire data. In a later genetic analysis, genome-wide SNP genotypes for about 65% of the 666 donors were used, and that subset was treated as a discovery cohort. Several DR-DQ haplotypes were treated as single units for association and clustering because of strong linkage in the cohort.

The library was generated by the immunoSEQ multiplex PCR assay. The multiplex PCR relied on a mix of 60 forward primers for TCR Vbeta segments and 13 reverse primers for TCR Jbeta segments. Amplification of the CDR3 region of rearranged TCR beta genes was performed with a multiplex PCR assay on genomic DNA. On the Illumina HiSeq System, the amplified TCR beta libraries were sequenced as 87-base-pair reads. The study's own analysis went as follows. Across the 700 or so repertoires, a later analysis counted 80 million or so unique TCR beta chains, approximately 10 million of which were shared by at least two donors. Raw reads were error-corrected and collapsed into unique sequences by a nearest-neighbor algorithm in which closely related sequences were merged to remove PCR and sequencing errors. Alignment of CDR3 sequences to IMGT reference sequences was used to assign V, D and J gene segments. Each retained sequence needed at least a six-nucleotide match to both a V gene segment and a J gene segment. A rearrangement was called productive if the CDR3 had no stop codons and remained in frame with V and J, and every other rearrangement was called non-productive. Following IMGT convention, CDR3 was defined as the stretch from the second conserved V-encoded cysteine to the conserved J-encoded phenylalanine. The earlier analysis of about 640 of the donors excluded any sequence lacking an unambiguous match to a single V gene segment. In an earlier analysis of approximately 560 of the donors, a V segment was called functional when productive rearrangements were above 56.7%, and segregating when the standard deviation between donors exceeded 5%. A statistical classification framework was built to diagnose cytomegalovirus status from the catalog of TCR beta chain sequences. In a later analysis, TCR nucleotide sequences were compared against IMGT/GENE-DB human TR gene sequences so that V and J genes could be assigned. A later analysis assigned CDR3 sequences and most-parsimonious VDJ recombination scenarios with the TCRdist pipeline. In a later analysis, each TCR beta chain was defined by its CDR3 amino acid sequence together with its V-gene family, and reads lacking a unique V-gene family were excluded. To address suspected cross-contamination and a sequencing artifact, a later analysis removed a few hundred highly shared, low-generation-probability nucleotide sequences. In a later analysis, a clonal expansion index was calculated for each public chain from normalized within-repertoire ranks of inferred template counts. A later analysis computed generation probabilities with a VDJ recombination model fitted to out-of-frame rearrangements, and checked the results against IGoR. In a later analysis, hypergeometric tests were used to score TCR-TCR, TCR-HLA and TCR-CMV co-occurrence, with a repertoire-size bias correction applied to TCR pairs. A later analysis estimated false discovery rates by permuting HLA or CMV assignments 20 times. In a later analysis, co-occurring TCRs were grouped with DBSCAN, and TCRdist sequence similarity was added when clustering was performed within HLA-allele-positive subsets. Repertoires with fewer than 30,000 or more than 120,000 public chains, plus five repertoires with anomalous nucleotide sharing, were excluded from co-occurrence clustering. The clones in this table, taken by TCRdb from immuneACCESS, are in-frame only. Not every clone is retained; where verified, under half of the shortfall comes from an unresolved V gene, and the cause of the rest is unknown. Clone size and V and J calls were adopted from that table, with D and trimming inferred from the DNA. Recorded for this sample are 100,000 or so clones; around 80% of them occurred a single time. The ten largest clones capture 2% to 2.5% of the sample.

Broader findings and caveats from the paper: A few of the identified cytomegalovirus-associated TCR beta chains were confirmed in vitro to be specific for cytomegalovirus antigens. The cohort was sequenced for TCR beta chains only, and without alpha or paired-chain data the features that could be detected were limited. Because counts were too low, about 15 rarely observed V segments, including chromosome 9 orphons, were left out of the earlier analysis of some 600 of the donors. A cluster of highly shared sequence variants was judged likely to represent a technical artifact of the sequencing pipeline. While some public TCRs were present in many individuals, most TCR sequences turned up only very rarely across donors. Some IMGT-functional V segments, including TRBV6-2 and TRBV6-3, could not be told apart with the 87-base-pair reads, so those segments were excluded. Several of the top co-occurrence clusters appeared to be linked to parvovirus B19, influenza, CMV and Epstein-Barr virus, according to a later analysis. In a later analysis, TCR association rates were found to vary across HLA loci, with the most associated TCRs seen for DRB1 alleles and the fewest for HLA-C alleles. When HLA alleles, especially DR and DQ, strongly co-occurred, attributing TCR associations to individual alleles was difficult. In a later analysis, HLA-associated TCR beta chains showed more clonal expansion and lower generation probabilities than non-associated chains that were equally common. The study listed 164 TCR beta chains as associated with cytomegalovirus. HLA typing was unavailable for some donors at each locus, so association tests used only the typed subset. In a later genetic analysis, fewer N-insertions in productive TCRs were reported among donors in an Asian-associated ancestry cluster than the approximately 710-donor mean. The classifier was reported to diagnose cytomegalovirus status with high specificity and sensitivity in both the original and validation cohorts. The authors suggested that the approach could potentially be extended to other disease states and immunological phenotypes. Sequencing depth was assumed to be roughly uniform across donors in the presence/absence analyses, though that assumption may not hold. A further reported finding was that TCR beta sequences accurately predicted the HLA-A and HLA-B alleles for most subjects in the first cohort. In an earlier analysis of some 550 of the donors, most TCR beta V segments were observed in productive rearrangements about 90% or about 30% of the time, broadly matching IMGT annotations. Most CMV-associated TCR beta chains appeared to be HLA-restricted in a later analysis, and the HLA associations seemed to be driven largely by CMV exposure. A later genetic analysis associated a missense DCLRE1C variant with V-gene and J-gene trimming of TCR beta chains, and an independent cohort replicated the association. For the cohort, immune exposure information was limited to CMV serostatus. Linkage disequilibrium might explain the correlated functional status among segregating V segments, but an unknown experimental factor could not be excluded. In a later analysis, about 17,000 TCR beta sequences were associated with specific HLA alleles at a false discovery rate of 0.05.

At the junction V is shortened by 5 bases and J by 12 bases, with 20 bases in between. Measured from the cysteine to the phenylalanine, the CDR3 is 15 residues long. Only CDR3 DNA remains: 45 bases, in frame from the first base. Per the germline V gene (reference sequence), SEHNR is the CDR1 and FQNEAQ is the CDR2. The specimen was PBMCs. The sequence came from a man aged 18 to 30 in good health and CMV-seronegative. This chain joins TRBV7-9 to TRBJ1-6; no confident D gene assignment can be made. CDR3 sequence: CASSPVVAGSEPLHF. DNA sequence: TGTGCCAGCAGCCCCGTGGTGGCGGGGTCAGAACCCCTCCACTTT.